The TCR beta chain under discussion was sequenced for a study of OX40 agonist ivuxolimab in advanced cancers. Study-wide results and caveats: At 0.1 to 3.0 mg/kg and by week 6, CD4+ and CD8+ T cells in the blood had expanded clonally. Expanded clones tended on average to be more numerous among CD8+ T cells than CD4+.

Profiled with immunoSEQ multiplex PCR; TCRdb holds only in-frame clones, not every one. The sample contains about 76,000 clones, around four fifths of which appear only once. To note about this clone: What it recognizes is unknown.

Germline CDR1 is MNHNY and CDR2 is SVGAGI (reference sequence). V was clipped by 4 bases and J by 1 base, with 13 bases between them. This CDR3 region has 15 residues. Enrollment shut out patients with autoimmune disease history or systemic immunosuppression. The sample in question was CD4+ or CD8+ T cells sorted from blood, obtained in a trial of the OX40 agonist ivuxolimab. The receptor comes from an adult with an advanced solid tumor such as melanoma, head and neck, liver or kidney cancer. The rearrangement links TRBV6-6 to TRBJ1-2; tentatively, D is TRBD1 (6 bases). CDR3 region: CASSFTQGFNYGYTF. CDR3 nucleotides: TGTGCCAGCAGTTTCACACAGGGTTTTAACTATGGCTACACCTTC.